This T cell receptor (beta chain) was profiled in a study of blood T cell repertoires in COVID-19 (TCRdb year 2020). About the study as a whole: The collaborator samples originated in the United States, Italy and Spain and spanned the acute and convalescent phases of COVID-19. Where available, HLA class I and class II types were taken from metadata supplied by the sample provider and were not determined by assay-based typing. A freely available public database, intended as a resource for researchers studying the immune response to SARS-CoV-2, is where the repertoires were released. Samples came from the ongoing ImmuneRACE study (first 160 participants) plus 1,254 subjects from 6 global collaborators. Deeply sampled blood TCRbeta repertoires from subjects exposed to, actively infected with, or recovered from COVID-19 were included in the dataset. The prospective study material was composed of cDNA or gDNA derived from T cells, B-cell-depleted T cells, or PBMCs. Nearly every sample came with metadata listing a de-identified subject ID, COVID-19 status, age in years and sex.

The germline V gene supplies CDR1 SGHDT and CDR2 YYEEEE. The CDR3 numbers 17 residues from cysteine through phenylalanine. The retained sequence is limited to the CDR3, 51 bases, with the frame set at the first base. The V end gives up 0 bases and the J end 2 bases, leaving 2 bases in the junction not matched to a gene. The immunoSEQ Assay, a bias-controlled multiplex PCR, was used to amplify TCRbeta CDR3 regions from genomic DNA. Concerning the study's data processing: The number of nucleated cells in each sample was estimated from the amplification of reference gene primers within the assay. To quantify the absolute abundance of each unique TCRbeta CDR3 rearrangement, sequence reads were collapsed and filtered. For each sample, productive Simpson clonality was calculated by taking the square root of Simpson's diversity index across productive rearrangements. TCRdb limited this immuneACCESS table to in-frame rearrangements with V and J called. A share of clones is missing; checked studies link under half to unresolved V genes, and the rest is unexplained. The DNA was the basis for D and trimming; V, J and clone size are from that table. In this sample the table shows 100,000 to 130,000 clones, 90% to 95% of which occur a single time. Under 1.5% of the sample lies in the top ten.

Overall study results and their limits: How much clinical and demographic metadata was included differed by source and by participant, and the metadata was provided uncurated.

Collaborating institutions collected whole blood in K2EDTA tubes following their own protocols. Collaborator samples were shipped for TCRbeta analysis as frozen whole blood, isolated PBMCs, or DNA extracted from either sample type. As regards this clone: Its antigen is currently not known. The sample holds no much larger clone one base away, and base qualities are not on file.

Sequencing used peripheral blood. This TCR was sampled from a woman aged 25-40 years with acute or convalescent COVID-19. The sequence is built from TRBV5-6 and TRBJ2-2; 12 bases in between match TRBD2. DNA sequence: TGTGCCAGCAGCTTGGCTAGCGGGGGGGAAAACACCGGGGAGCTGTTTTTT. It translates to CASSLASGGENTGELFF.